Listed below are T cell receptor beta chains from one sample, sequenced in a study of cytomegalovirus exposure and HLA in healthy donors. Here immunoSEQ multiplex PCR was the method, and the copy in TCRdb shows in-frame clones only, minus some. The repertoire consists of some 120,000 clones, with under 12% occurring once and the leading ten covering 4.6%. The specimen sequenced was PBMCs. These receptors came from a woman aged 18-29 years in good health and CMV-seropositive. Both conserved end residues are part of each CDR3. D genes are given only for firm matches. The listing skips clone size in some rows; elsewhere it reads once, few, many or a size class.

V gene,J gene,clone size,D gene,CDR3 protein,CDR3 DNA
TRBV6-5,TRBJ1-2,few,TRBD1,CASSLTGEGYGYTF,TGTGCCAGCAGTCTGACAGGGGAAGGCTATGGCTACACCTTC
TRBV6-1,TRBJ1-5,.,.,CASSVAINQPQHF,TGTGCCAGCAGTGTGGCCATAAATCAGCCCCAGCATTTT
TRBV5-1,TRBJ2-3,few,.,CASSLSQPPTDTQYF,TGCGCCAGCAGCTTGTCACAGCCCCCCACAGATACGCAGTATTTT
TRBV28,TRBJ2-7,few,.,CASTVSSANPASYEQYF,TGTGCCAGCACGGTTTCTAGCGCAAACCCCGCTTCCTACGAGCAGTACTTC
TRBV5-1,TRBJ1-2,.,TRBD1,CASSPVGGYGYTF,TGCGCCAGCAGCCCCGTAGGGGGCTACGGCTACACCTTC
TRBV28,TRBJ2-6,few,.,CASSLSGFSGANVLTF,TGTGCCAGCAGTTTATCAGGGTTTAGTGGGGCCAACGTCCTGACTTTC
TRBV4-1,TRBJ2-7,.,.,CASSLSDYTYEQYF,TGCGCCAGCAGTCTATCGGACTACACCTACGAGCAGTACTTC
TRBV21-1,TRBJ2-5,.,.,CASLTGVQQETQYF,TGTGCCAGCCTGACCGGGGTTCAGCAAGAGACCCAGTACTTC
TRBV19,TRBJ2-2,few,TRBD2,CASRMGREFTGELFF,TGTGCCAGTAGAATGGGGCGGGAGTTCACCGGGGAGCTGTTTTTT
TRBV18,TRBJ2-7,.,.,CASSPSGDEQYF,TGTGCCAGCTCACCATCAGGGGACGAGCAGTACTTC
TRBV5-4,TRBJ2-3,.,TRBD2,CASSLKSGISADTQYF,TGTGCCAGCAGCTTGAAAAGCGGGATTTCGGCAGATACGCAGTATTTT
TRBV28,TRBJ1-5,few,.,CASSWGPQDRLGQPQHF,TGTGCCAGCAGTTGGGGACCCCAGGACAGATTGGGTCAGCCCCAGCATTTT
TRBV4-2,TRBJ2-7,.,.,CASSQDSRGYEQYF,TGTGCCAGCAGCCAAGATAGTCGGGGGTACGAGCAGTACTTC
TRBV6-1,TRBJ1-4,.,.,CASSEPLPGIGKLFF,TGTGCCAGCAGTGAACCCCTCCCGGGGATTGGAAAACTGTTTTTT
TRBV11-2,TRBJ2-1,few,TRBD2,CASSLGGSGGAIYEQFF,TGTGCCAGCAGCTTAGGTGGGTCGGGAGGAGCGATTTATGAGCAGTTCTTC
TRBV15,TRBJ2-6,few,.,CATSRAAPRSGANVLTF,TGTGCCACCAGCAGAGCCGCGCCCCGCTCTGGGGCCAACGTCCTGACTTTC
TRBV19,TRBJ2-7,few,.,CASRTSRGSSYEQYF,TGTGCCAGTAGAACCTCGCGGGGTAGCTCCTACGAGCAGTACTTC
TRBV7-9,TRBJ2-7,.,TRBD2,CASSLGGGFSYEQYF,TGTGCCAGCAGCTTAGGCGGGGGATTCTCCTACGAGCAGTACTTC
TRBV23-1,TRBJ2-3,.,.,CASSQSGLYTDTQYF,TGCGCCAGCAGTCAGTCCGGGTTATACACAGATACGCAGTATTTT
TRBV5-6,TRBJ2-7,.,.,CASSLSGSRGNEQYF,TGTGCCAGCAGCTTATCCGGGTCCCGCGGGAACGAGCAGTACTTC
TRBV7-3,TRBJ2-2,few,.,CASSLFQLGTNTGELFF,TGTGCCAGCAGCTTGTTTCAACTAGGGACAAACACCGGGGAGCTGTTTTTT
TRBV7-9,TRBJ1-1,few,.,CASSLGSGNTEAFF,TGTGCCAGCAGCCTAGGGAGTGGGAACACTGAAGCTTTCTTT
TRBV5-1,TRBJ2-7,few,TRBD1,CASRVGGQAYYEQYF,TGCGCCAGCAGAGTGGGGGGACAGGCTTACTACGAGCAGTACTTC